These 13 T cell receptor beta chains were all obtained from the same sample, sequenced in a study of cytomegalovirus exposure and HLA in healthy donors (dated by TCRdb to about 2017). The library was built by means of the immunoSEQ multiplex PCR assay. The table comes from immuneACCESS by way of TCRdb, which keeps in-frame sequences with V and J called. Part of the clones is missing from these tables; in studies checked, under half for an unresolved V gene and the rest for unknown reasons. Counted in this sample were fewer than 130,000 clones; roughly nine tenths of them appeared once. The ten most abundant clones make up approximately 1.9% of the sample. Sequenced: PBMCs. Receptors originate from a woman in her late teens or twenties in good health and CMV-seronegative.

The chain carries TRBV29-1 and TRBJ2-1; D is unresolved. Trimming shortened V by 0 bases and J by 3 bases, and 3 bases separated the two germline ends. Germline CDR1 reads SQVTM; CDR2 reads ANQGSEA. The CDR3 totals 12 residues. DNA of the CDR3: TGCAGCGTTGAAGACCTCTACAATGAGCAGTTCTTC. Its translation: CSVEDLYNEQFF.

The chain couples TRBV11-2 to TRBJ1-2; D unresolved. Germline values: CDR1 SGHAT, CDR2 FQNNGV. Trimming shortened V by 4 bases and J by 2 bases, and 11 bases separated the two germline ends. This CDR3 has 14 amino acids. As DNA, the CDR3 is TGTGCCAGCAGCTCCCTCAGGATAAACTATGGCTACACCTTC. This translates into CASSSLRINYGYTF.

V usage is TRBV27 and J usage is TRBJ2-7; TRBD2 aligns across 9 bases. CDR3 size: 15 residues. Germline lookup yields CDR1 MNHEY and CDR2 SMNVEV (reference sequence). V shed 6 bases and J 0 bases; nucleotides not matched to a gene: 6. This chain's CDR3 is CASSLAGGHSYEQYF. In nucleotides, the CDR3 is TGTGCCAGCAGCTTGGCGGGGGGGCACTCCTACGAGCAGTACTTC.

The chain couples TRBV5-6 to TRBJ2-1; D might be TRBD2 (7 bases). The CDR3 contains 15 residues. The V gene's germline CDR1 is SGHDT and CDR2 YYEEEE. V lost 4 bases and J lost 2, with 13 bases in between. The CDR3 DNA is TGTGCCAGCAGCCAACGAGGGGGGGCCTACAATGAGCAGTTCTTC. Its translation: CASSQRGGAYNEQFF.

The V call is TRBV5-4, the J call TRBJ1-6; 9 bases agree with TRBD1. CDR1 is SGHNT, CDR2 YYREEE, per germline (reference sequence). CDR3 length: 16 residues. After removal of 1 base from V and 9 bases from J, the junction contained 8 bases not matched to a gene. CDR3 residues: CASSLPGQGGGSPLHF. The CDR3 nucleotides are TGTGCCAGCAGCTTGCCGGGACAGGGAGGGGGTTCACCCCTCCACTTT.

The chain combines TRBV6-5 with TRBJ2-7; 7 positions match TRBD1. The CDR3 sequence is 16 residues long. Germline trimming cut 0 bases from V and 3 bases from J; bases unmatched to any gene: 8. The germline CDR1 and CDR2 sequences are MNHEY and SVGAGI. As DNA, the CDR3 is TGTGCCAGCAGTTACTCCGGGACAGTTTTCCGCTACGAGCAGTACTTC. Residues: CASSYSGTVFRYEQYF.

The rearrangement uses TRBV30 and TRBJ1-3; 8 bases match TRBD1. CDR1 is GTSNPN, CDR2 SVGIG, per germline (reference sequence). The CDR3 contains 15 residues. The V and J ends lost 1 base and 4 bases, in that order; junction bases with no gene match: 6. The CDR3 coding sequence is TGTGCCTGGAGTGAATACCAGGGGGCGGGAAACACCATATATTTT. Residues: CAWSEYQGAGNTIYF.

The chain has TRBV7-2 and TRBJ1-2; D is possibly TRBD1 (6 bases). Trimming took 2 bases from V and 8 from J, leaving 18 bases between them. From germline, CDR1 is SGHTA and CDR2 FQGNSA. CDR3 length: 15 amino acids. The CDR3: CASSLFKGDKTGYTF. CDR3 nucleotide sequence: TGTGCCAGCAGCTTATTTAAAGGGGACAAAACAGGCTACACCTTC. Variable domain in full (rest from reference TRBV7-2 and TRBJ1-2): GAGVSQSPSNKVTEKGKDVELRCDPISGHTALYWYRQSLGQGLEFLIYFQGNSAPDKSGLPSDRFSAERTGGSVSTLTIQRTQQEDSAVYLCASSLFKGDKTGYTFGSGTRLTVV.

The chain couples TRBV6-1 to TRBJ2-2; 7 bases agree with TRBD1. The germline V gene encodes CDR1 MNHNS and CDR2 SASEGT. This CDR3 contains 16 residues. The junction had 5 bases not matched to a gene; V was cut back by 0 bases and J by 4 bases. The CDR3 nucleotides are TGTGCCAGCAGTGAAGCGGACAGGACGGGCACCGGGGAGCTGTTTTTT. Translation gives CASSEADRTGTGELFF.

The V call is TRBV12-5, the J call TRBJ1-1; 9 nucleotides align to TRBD1. The CDR3 covers 17 residues. CDR1 and CDR2 from the germline V gene are LGHNT and FRNRAP. V shed 2 bases, J shed 1 base, and the junction held 8 bases outside the gene matches. The CDR3 bases are TGTGCTAGTGGTTTGAGTTACAGGGGGCCGGAGAACACTGAAGCTTTCTTT. It encodes CASGLSYRGPENTEAFF.

The rearrangement joins TRBV2 to TRBJ2-1; 8 bases line up with TRBD2. The germline gives CDR1 SNHLY, CDR2 FYNNEI. J was trimmed by 7 bases and V by 7 bases; bases with no gene match: 6. This CDR3 has 13 residues. The CDR3 bases are TGTGCCAGCACGACTAGCGTCAAAAATGAGCAGTTCTTC. Translated: CASTTSVKNEQFF.

V is TRBV9 and J is TRBJ2-1; D perhaps matches TRBD1 (5 bases). Germline V gene lookup returns CDR1 SGDLS and CDR2 YYNGEE. Trimming stripped 1 base from V and 5 bases from J, with 13 bases between. This CDR3 has 15 residues. CDR3 loop: CASSVMAGSNNEQFF. CDR3 nucleotides: TGTGCCAGCAGCGTAATGGCAGGGTCTAACAATGAGCAGTTCTTC.

The rearrangement joins TRBV10-3 to TRBJ1-1; 7 positions agree with TRBD1. V lost 4 bases, J lost 1 base, and 0 bases stayed unmatched. The CDR3 is 13 residues long. CDR1 and CDR2 from the germline V gene are ENHRY and SYGVKD. Written as DNA, the CDR3 is TGTGCCATCAGTGGGACAGGGAACACTGAAGCTTTCTTT. Its protein is CAISGTGNTEAFF.